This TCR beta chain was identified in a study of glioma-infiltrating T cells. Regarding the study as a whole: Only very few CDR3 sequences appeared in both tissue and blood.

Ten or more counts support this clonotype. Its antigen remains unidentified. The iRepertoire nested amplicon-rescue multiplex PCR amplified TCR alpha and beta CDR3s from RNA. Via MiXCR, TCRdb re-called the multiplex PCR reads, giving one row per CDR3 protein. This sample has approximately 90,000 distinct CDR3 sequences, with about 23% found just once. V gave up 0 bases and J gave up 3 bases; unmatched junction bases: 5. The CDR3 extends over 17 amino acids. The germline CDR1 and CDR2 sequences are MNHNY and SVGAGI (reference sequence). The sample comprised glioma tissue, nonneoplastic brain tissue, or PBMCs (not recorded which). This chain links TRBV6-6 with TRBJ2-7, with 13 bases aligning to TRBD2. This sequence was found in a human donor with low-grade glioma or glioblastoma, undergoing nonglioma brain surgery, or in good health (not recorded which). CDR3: CASSYSGGTSGIYEQYF. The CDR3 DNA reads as TGTGCCAGCAGTTACTCGGGCGGGACTAGCGGGATCTACGAGCAGTACTTC.